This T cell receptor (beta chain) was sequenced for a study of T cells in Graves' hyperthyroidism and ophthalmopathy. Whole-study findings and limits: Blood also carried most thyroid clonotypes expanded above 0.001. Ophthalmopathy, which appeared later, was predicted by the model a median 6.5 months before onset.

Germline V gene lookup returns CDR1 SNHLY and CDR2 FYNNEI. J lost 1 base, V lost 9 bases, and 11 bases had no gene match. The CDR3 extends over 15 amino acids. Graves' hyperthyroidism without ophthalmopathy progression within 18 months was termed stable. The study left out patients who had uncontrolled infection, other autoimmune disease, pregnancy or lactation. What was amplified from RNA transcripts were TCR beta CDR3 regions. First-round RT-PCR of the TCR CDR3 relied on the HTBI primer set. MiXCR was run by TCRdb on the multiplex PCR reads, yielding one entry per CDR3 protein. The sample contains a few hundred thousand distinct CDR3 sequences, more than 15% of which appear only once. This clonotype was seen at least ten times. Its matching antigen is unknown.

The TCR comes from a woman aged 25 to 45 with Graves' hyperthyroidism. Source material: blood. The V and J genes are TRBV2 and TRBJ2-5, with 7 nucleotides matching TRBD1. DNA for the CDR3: TGTGCCAGTATCGAGACAGAGGGGGCCCAAGAGACCCAGTACTTC. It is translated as CASIETEGAQETQYF.